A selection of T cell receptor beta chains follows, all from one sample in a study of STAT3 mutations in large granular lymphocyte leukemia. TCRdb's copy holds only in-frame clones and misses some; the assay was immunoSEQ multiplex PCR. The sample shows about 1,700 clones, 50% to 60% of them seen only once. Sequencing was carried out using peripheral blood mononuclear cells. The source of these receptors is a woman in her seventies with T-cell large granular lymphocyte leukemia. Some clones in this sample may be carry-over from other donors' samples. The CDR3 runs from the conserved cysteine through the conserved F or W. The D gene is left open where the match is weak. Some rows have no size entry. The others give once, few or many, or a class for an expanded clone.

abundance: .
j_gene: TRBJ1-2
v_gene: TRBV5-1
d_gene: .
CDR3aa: CASSRRDGAEDYGYTF
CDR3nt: TGCGCCAGCAGCCGCAGGGACGGGGCAGAAGACTATGGCTACACCTTC

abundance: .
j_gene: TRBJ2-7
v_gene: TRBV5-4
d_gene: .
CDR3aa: CASSSLTSYEQYF
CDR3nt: TGTGCCAGCAGCTCCCTAACGAGCTACGAGCAGTACTTC

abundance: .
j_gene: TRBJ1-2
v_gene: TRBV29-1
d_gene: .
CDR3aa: CSVTVLGGSGYTF
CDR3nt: TGCAGCGTTACCGTACTGGGGGGGAGTGGCTACACCTTC

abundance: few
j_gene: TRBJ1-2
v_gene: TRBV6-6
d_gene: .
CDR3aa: CASTSGFDYGYTF
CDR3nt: TGTGCCAGCACTTCTGGGTTCGACTATGGCTACACCTTC

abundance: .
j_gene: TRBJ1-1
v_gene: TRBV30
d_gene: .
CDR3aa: CAWSPHNTEAFF
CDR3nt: TGTGCCTGGAGTCCACACAACACTGAAGCTTTCTTT

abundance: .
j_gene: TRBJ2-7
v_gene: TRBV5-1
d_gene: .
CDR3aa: CASSLPRSSGEQYF
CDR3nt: TGCGCCAGCAGCTTACCGAGATCTAGTGGGGAGCAGTACTTC

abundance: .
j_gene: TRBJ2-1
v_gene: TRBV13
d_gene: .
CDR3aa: CASRQRGRANEQFF
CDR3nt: TGTGCCAGCAGGCAAAGGGGGAGGGCCAATGAGCAGTTCTTC

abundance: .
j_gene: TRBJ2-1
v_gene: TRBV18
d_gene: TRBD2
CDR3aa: CASSPPAGVNEQFF
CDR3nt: TGTGCCAGCTCACCACCAGCGGGAGTCAATGAGCAGTTCTTC

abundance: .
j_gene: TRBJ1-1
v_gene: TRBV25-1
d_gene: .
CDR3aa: CASTQWGGWNTEAFF
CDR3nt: TGTGCCAGCACCCAATGGGGAGGGTGGAACACTGAAGCTTTCTTT

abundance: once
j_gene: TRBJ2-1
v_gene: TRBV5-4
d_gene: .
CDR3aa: CASSLPSRNEQFF
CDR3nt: TGTGCCAGCAGCTTACCGAGCCGCAATGAGCAGTTCTTC

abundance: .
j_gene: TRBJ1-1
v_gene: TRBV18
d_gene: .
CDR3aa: CASSLRRGNTEAFF
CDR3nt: TGTGCCAGCTCACTTCGGCGGGGGAACACTGAAGCTTTCTTT

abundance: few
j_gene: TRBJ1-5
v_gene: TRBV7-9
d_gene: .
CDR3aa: CASSLVGGDQPQHF
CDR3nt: TGTGCCAGCAGCTTAGTCGGAGGGGACCAGCCCCAGCATTTT

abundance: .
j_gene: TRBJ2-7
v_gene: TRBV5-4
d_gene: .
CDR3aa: CASSQGRTLDEQYF
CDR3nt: TGTGCCAGCAGCCAGGGACGGACTCTGGACGAGCAGTACTTC

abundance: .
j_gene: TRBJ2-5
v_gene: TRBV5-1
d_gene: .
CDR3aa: CASSLGQETQYF
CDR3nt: TGCGCCAGCAGCTTGGGCCAAGAGACCCAGTACTTC

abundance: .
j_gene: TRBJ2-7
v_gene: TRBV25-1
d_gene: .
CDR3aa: CASSDLQEYEQYF
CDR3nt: TGTGCCAGCAGTGATCTGCAAGAATACGAGCAGTACTTC

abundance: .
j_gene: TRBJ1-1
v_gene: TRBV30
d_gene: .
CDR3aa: CAWSVVAATEAFF
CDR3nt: TGTGCCTGGAGTGTTGTCGCGGCGACTGAAGCTTTCTTT

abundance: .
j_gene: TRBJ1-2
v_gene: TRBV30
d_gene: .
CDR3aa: CAWTISGVGYTF
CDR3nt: TGTGCCTGGACCATATCGGGGGTTGGCTACACCTTC

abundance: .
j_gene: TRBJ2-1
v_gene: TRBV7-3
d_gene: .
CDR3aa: CASSLTQVGYNEQFF
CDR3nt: TGTGCCAGCAGCTTAACTCAGGTGGGGTACAATGAGCAGTTCTTC

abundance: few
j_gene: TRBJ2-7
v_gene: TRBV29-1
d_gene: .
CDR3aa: CSVAHSGLASYEQYF
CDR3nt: TGCAGCGTCGCTCACTCAGGGCTAGCTTCCTACGAGCAGTACTTC

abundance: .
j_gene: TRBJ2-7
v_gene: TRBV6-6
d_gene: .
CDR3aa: CASSYLGGEQYF
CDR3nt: TGTGCCAGCAGTTATCTGGGTGGCGAGCAGTACTTC

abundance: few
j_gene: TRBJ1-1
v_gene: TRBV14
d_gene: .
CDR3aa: CASSAGTALNTEAFF
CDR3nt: TGTGCCAGCAGCGCGGGTACAGCTTTGAACACTGAAGCTTTCTTT

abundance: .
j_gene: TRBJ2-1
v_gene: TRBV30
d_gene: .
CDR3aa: CAWSGSTSLYNEQFF
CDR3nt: TGTGCCTGGAGTGGAAGTACTAGTCTTTACAATGAGCAGTTCTTC

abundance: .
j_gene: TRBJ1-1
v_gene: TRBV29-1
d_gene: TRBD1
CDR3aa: CSVADRGQVAFF
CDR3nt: TGCAGCGTCGCGGACAGGGGGCAGGTAGCTTTCTTT

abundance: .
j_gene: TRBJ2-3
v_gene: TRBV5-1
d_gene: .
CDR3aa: CASSSTGHNTDTQYF
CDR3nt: TGCGCCAGCAGCTCGACCGGCCATAACACAGATACGCAGTATTTT

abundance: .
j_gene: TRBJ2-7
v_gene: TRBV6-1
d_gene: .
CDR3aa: CASSTVGPEGTEQYF
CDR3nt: TGTGCCAGCAGTACGGTGGGTCCCGAAGGTACCGAGCAGTACTTC

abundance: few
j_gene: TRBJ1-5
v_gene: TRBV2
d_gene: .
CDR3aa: CASTLYKGNQPQHF
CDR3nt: TGTGCCAGCACGCTATACAAAGGCAATCAGCCCCAGCATTTT

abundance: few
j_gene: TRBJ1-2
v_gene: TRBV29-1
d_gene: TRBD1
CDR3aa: CSVGQGTEGYTF
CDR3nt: TGCAGCGTTGGACAGGGAACGGAAGGCTACACCTTC

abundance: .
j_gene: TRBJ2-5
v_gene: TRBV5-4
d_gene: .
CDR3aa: CASSLSGSGETQYF
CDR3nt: TGTGCCAGCAGCTTATCCGGGAGTGGCGAGACCCAGTACTTC

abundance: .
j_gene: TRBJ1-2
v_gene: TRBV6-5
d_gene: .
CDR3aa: CASRRGVDTYGYTF
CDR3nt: TGTGCCAGCAGGCGGGGGGTCGATACCTATGGCTACACCTTC

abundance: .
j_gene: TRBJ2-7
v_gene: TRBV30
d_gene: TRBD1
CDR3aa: CAWGQGSNEQYF
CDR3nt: TGTGCCTGGGGACAGGGCTCTAACGAGCAGTACTTC

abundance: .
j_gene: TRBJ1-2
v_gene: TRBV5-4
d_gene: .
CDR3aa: CASSIPGQTSNYGYTF
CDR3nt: TGTGCCAGCAGCATTCCCGGACAGACATCCAACTATGGCTACACCTTC

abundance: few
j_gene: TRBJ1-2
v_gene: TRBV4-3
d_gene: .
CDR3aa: CASSLGWGDGYTF
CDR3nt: TGCGCCAGCAGCCTAGGTTGGGGAGATGGCTACACCTTC

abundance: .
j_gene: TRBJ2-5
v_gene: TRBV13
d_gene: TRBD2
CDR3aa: CASSLSSGSSETQYF
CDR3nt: TGTGCCAGCAGCTTGTCAAGCGGGAGTAGCGAGACCCAGTACTTC

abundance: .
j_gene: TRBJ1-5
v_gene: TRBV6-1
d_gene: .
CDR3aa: CASSERGPNQPQHF
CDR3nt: TGTGCCAGCAGTGAGCGGGGCCCCAATCAGCCCCAGCATTTT

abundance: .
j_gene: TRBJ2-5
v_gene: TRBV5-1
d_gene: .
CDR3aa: CASNSQGAEQETQYF
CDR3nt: TGCGCCAGCAACTCTCAAGGGGCGGAGCAAGAGACCCAGTACTTC

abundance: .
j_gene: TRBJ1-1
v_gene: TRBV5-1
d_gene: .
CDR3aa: CASSLATVDTEAFF
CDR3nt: TGCGCCAGCAGCTTGGCCACCGTGGACACTGAAGCTTTCTTT

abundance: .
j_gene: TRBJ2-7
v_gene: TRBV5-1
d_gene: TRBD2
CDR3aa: CASSPEAGGYYEQYF
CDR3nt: TGCGCCAGCAGCCCGGAAGCGGGAGGATACTACGAGCAGTACTTC

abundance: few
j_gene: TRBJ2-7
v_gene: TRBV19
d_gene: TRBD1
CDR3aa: CASMGQSTEQYF
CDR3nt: TGTGCCAGTATGGGACAGTCCACTGAGCAGTACTTC

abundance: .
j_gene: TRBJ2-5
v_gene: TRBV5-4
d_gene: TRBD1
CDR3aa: CASSRPGQGGETQYF
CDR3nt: TGTGCCAGCAGCCGACCCGGACAGGGTGGAGAGACCCAGTACTTC

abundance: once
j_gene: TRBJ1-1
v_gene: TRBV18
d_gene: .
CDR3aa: CASSLTTDPNTEAFF
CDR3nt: TGTGCCAGCTCACTTACGACAGATCCGAACACTGAAGCTTTCTTT

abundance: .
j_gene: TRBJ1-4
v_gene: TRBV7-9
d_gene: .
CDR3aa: CASSSWDGNEKLFF
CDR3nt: TGTGCCAGCAGCTCCTGGGACGGTAATGAAAAACTGTTTTTT

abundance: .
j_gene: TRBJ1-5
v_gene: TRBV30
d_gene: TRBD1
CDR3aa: CAWSPGGQPNQPQHF
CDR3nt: TGTGCCTGGAGCCCCGGGGGACAGCCTAATCAGCCCCAGCATTTT

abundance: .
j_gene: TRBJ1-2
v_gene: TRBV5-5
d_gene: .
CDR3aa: CASSLGLTANYGYTF
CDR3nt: TGTGCCAGCTCCTTGGGGCTCACAGCTAACTATGGCTACACCTTC

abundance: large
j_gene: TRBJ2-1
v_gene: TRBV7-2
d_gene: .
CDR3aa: CASSRRTRDNEQFF
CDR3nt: TGTGCCAGCAGCCGGAGGACTCGTGACAATGAGCAGTTCTTC

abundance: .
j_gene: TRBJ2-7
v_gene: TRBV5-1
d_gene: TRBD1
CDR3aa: CASSGGDRASEQYF
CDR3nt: TGCGCCAGCAGCGGAGGGGACAGGGCATCCGAGCAGTACTTC

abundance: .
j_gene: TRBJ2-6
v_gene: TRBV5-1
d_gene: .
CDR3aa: CASSLGGAGANVLTF
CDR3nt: TGCGCCAGCAGCTTGGGGGGAGCTGGGGCCAACGTCCTGACTTTC

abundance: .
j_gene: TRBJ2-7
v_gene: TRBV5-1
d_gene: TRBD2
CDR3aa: CASSPTSGPYEQYF
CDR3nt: TGCGCCAGCAGTCCGACTAGCGGGCCCTACGAGCAGTACTTC

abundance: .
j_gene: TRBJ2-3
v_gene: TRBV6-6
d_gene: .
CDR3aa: CASSTGSADTQYF
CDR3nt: TGTGCCAGCAGTACTGGGAGTGCAGATACGCAGTATTTT

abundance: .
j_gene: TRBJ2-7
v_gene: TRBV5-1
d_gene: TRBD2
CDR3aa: CASSTGTSVAYEQYF
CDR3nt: TGCGCCAGCAGCACCGGGACTAGTGTAGCCTACGAGCAGTACTTC

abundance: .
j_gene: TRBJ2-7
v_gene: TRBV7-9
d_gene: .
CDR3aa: CASSRSAAGDEQYF
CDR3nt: TGTGCCAGCAGCCGATCGGCCGCAGGGGACGAGCAGTACTTC

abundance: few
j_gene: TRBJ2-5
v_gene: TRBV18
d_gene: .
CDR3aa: CASRQVLETQYF
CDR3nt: TGTGCCAGCCGACAGGTTTTGGAGACCCAGTACTTC

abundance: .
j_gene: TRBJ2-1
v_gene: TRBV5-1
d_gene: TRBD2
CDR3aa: CASSIGLAGGEQFF
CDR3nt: TGCGCCAGCAGCATAGGACTAGCGGGAGGGGAGCAGTTCTTC